What follows are 20 T cell receptor beta chains derived from one specimen sequenced in a study of identical twins. Via MiXCR, TCRdb re-called the 5' RACE reads, giving one row per CDR3 protein. The sample contains roughly 690,000 distinct CDR3 sequences, over 5% of which appear only once. The sequenced sample was naive T cells sorted from blood. The receptors come from a man aged 18 to 30 in good health.

The CDR3 DNA reads TGTGCCAGCAGTTACTCGAAGGGACTAGCGGACCGCACAGATACGCAGTATTTT. Protein: CASSYSKGLADRTDTQYF. This chain connects TRBV6-2 or TRBV6-3 to TRBJ2-3; 11 bases match TRBD2. V was pared by 0 bases and J by 1 base, with 6 bases of the junction left unmatched. There are 18 residues in the CDR3. Per the germline V gene, CDR1 is MNHEY and CDR2 is SVGEGT.

This clonotype was counted ten times or more. V is TRBV28 and J is TRBJ2-1; D might be TRBD1 (5 bases). CDR3 length equals 10 residues. The V and J ends lost 5 bases and 10 bases respectively, with 6 bases between them. The germline V gene has CDR1 MDHEN and CDR2 SYDVKM. CDR3: CASSRGEQFF. The CDR3 nucleotides are TGTGCCAGCAGTAGGGGCGAGCAGTTCTTC.

The sample holds a few counts of this clonotype. The chain recombines TRBV7-8 with TRBJ1-2; 7 bases agree with TRBD1. Germline V gene sequence: CDR1 SGHVS, CDR2 FQNEAQ. The CDR3 consists of 15 residues. V was pared by 3 bases and J by 7 bases, with 11 bases of the junction left unmatched. The CDR3 nucleotides read TGTGCCAGCAGCTTGAGGAGTGAGGGGGCGGCTGGCTACACCTTC. Its translation: CASSLRSEGAAGYTF.

The chain employs TRBV7-3 and TRBJ2-2; D is possibly TRBD2 (5 bases). The length of the CDR3 is 15 residues. The germline V gene encodes CDR1 SGHTA and CDR2 FQGTGA. Trimming removed 5 bases at V and 8 bases at J, with 18 bases between. The CDR3 DNA reads as TGTGCCAGCAGCCCACAAACAACCGGCGGGGGGGAGCTGTTTTTT. Amino acid sequence: CASSPQTTGGGELFF.

This clonotype was recorded many times. The chain carries TRBV12-3 or TRBV12-4 and TRBJ2-3, with D possibly matching TRBD2 (6 bases). Trimming removed 4 bases from V and 0 bases from J, with 17 bases in between. There are 17 residues in the CDR3. The CDR3 sequence: CASSSPDLALSTDTQYF. The CDR3 DNA follows: TGTGCCAGCAGTTCTCCAGACCTAGCGCTAAGCACAGATACGCAGTATTTT.

A few counts support this clonotype. This sequence joins TRBV12-3 or TRBV12-4 and TRBJ2-5, with TRBD2 as a possible D gene (6 bases). The CDR3 runs 15 residues. V lost 6 bases to trimming and J lost 7 bases, with 21 bases between them. The CDR3 is CASRTQPGLRGTQYF. DNA for the CDR3: TGTGCCAGCAGGACACAACCGGGACTCCGAGGGACCCAGTACTTC.

This clonotype was observed a few times. This chain links TRBV12-3 or TRBV12-4 with TRBJ2-1, with 10 bases lining up with TRBD2. V lost 6 bases to trimming and J lost 4 bases; unmatched junction nucleotides: 9. The length of the CDR3 is 16 residues. Here the CDR3 DNA reads TGTGCCAGCAGCCGAGAAGGACTAGCGGTGTACAATGAGCAGTTCTTC. Its translation is CASSREGLAVYNEQFF.

The chain joins TRBV2 to TRBJ1-1, with D uncertain. There are 16 residues in the CDR3. V dropped 7 bases and J dropped 6 bases, with 24 bases sitting between them. CDR1 SNHLY and CDR2 FYNNEI come from the germline V gene. The CDR3 is CASTPNGFRRTPEAFF. CDR3 sequence (DNA): TGTGCCAGCACCCCAAACGGCTTCCGACGGACCCCTGAAGCTTTCTTT.

This clonotype has only a few counts. The V gene is TRBV11-2, the J gene TRBJ2-6; D might be TRBD1 (5 bases). This CDR3 has 16 residues. V shed 1 base and J shed 0 bases, with 7 bases lying between them. Germline V gives CDR1 SGHAT, CDR2 FQNNGV. DNA for the CDR3: TGTGCCAGCAGCTTAGGACAGAACTCTGGGGCCAACGTCCTGACTTTC. It is translated as CASSLGQNSGANVLTF.

This clonotype was counted a few times. This sequence joins TRBV18 and TRBJ1-1, with 9 positions matching TRBD1. Looked up from germline, CDR1 is KGHSH and CDR2 is LQKENI. The V gene end was trimmed by 0 bases and the J gene end by 6 bases; junction bases not matched to a gene: 5. This CDR3 is 15 amino acids long. The CDR3 sequence is CASSPPGTGKAEAFF. CDR3 in DNA: TGTGCCAGCTCACCACCAGGGACAGGGAAGGCTGAAGCTTTCTTT.

This rearrangement joins TRBV7-9 to TRBJ2-1; D possibly corresponds to TRBD2 (7 bases). Germline V gene data show CDR1 as SEHNR and CDR2 as FQNEAQ (reference sequence). The CDR3 has 17 amino acids. Trimming stripped 4 bases from V and 2 bases from J, with 18 bases between. CDR3 sequence reads: CASSSEGGGKTYNEQFF. DNA of the CDR3: TGTGCCAGCAGCTCCGAGGGCGGGGGCAAGACCTACAATGAGCAGTTCTTC.

This clonotype was detected ten times or more. The rearrangement links TRBV29-1 to TRBJ2-1; 10 positions agree with TRBD2. The junction had 5 bases not matched to a gene; V was cut back by 7 bases and J by 2 bases. CDR1 SQVTM and CDR2 ANQGSEA come from the germline V gene. The CDR3 is made up of 14 amino acids. This CDR3 reads CSAALAGAYNEQFF. The CDR3 DNA follows: TGCAGCGCCGCCCTAGCGGGAGCCTACAATGAGCAGTTCTTC.

This clonotype was seen repeatedly, ten times or more. The gene calls are TRBV6-4 and TRBJ2-1; unclear D gene. V was shortened by 0 bases and J by 7 bases, with 13 bases between the two germline ends. CDR1 is MRHNA and CDR2 is SNTAGT in the germline V gene. The CDR3 is 15 residues long. CDR3 nucleotides: TGTGCCAGCAGTGACTCGAAGAGTTTTGGTAATGAGCAGTTCTTC. Protein sequence: CASSDSKSFGNEQFF.

This clonotype was observed many times. The rearrangement joins TRBV18 to TRBJ1-5, with TRBD1 as a possible D gene (6 bases). Trimming shortened V by 6 bases and J by 6 bases, and 12 bases separated the two germline ends. The CDR3 is made up of 13 amino acids. Germline values: CDR1 KGHSH, CDR2 LQKENI. The CDR3 reads CASSLKGGQPQHF. CDR3 in DNA: TGTGCCAGCTCGCTAAAAGGGGGTCAGCCCCAGCATTTT.

The chain employs TRBV6-1 and TRBJ1-1, with D hard to call. Deletions cut 7 bases from V and 10 bases from J, with 19 bases between. Germline V gene sequence: CDR1 MNHNS, CDR2 SASEGT. The CDR3 contains 13 residues. The CDR3 region is CASKVDPLIGAFF. The CDR3 nucleotides read TGTGCCAGCAAGGTCGATCCCCTGATCGGAGCTTTCTTT.

This clonotype has ten or more counts. This chain links TRBV28 with TRBJ2-5; D perhaps matches TRBD1 (6 bases). In germline, CDR1 is MDHEN, CDR2 SYDVKM. The CDR3 is made up of 13 amino acids. Trimming left V 6 bases short and J 2 bases short, with 10 bases between. CDR3: CASSDRFQETQYF. The CDR3 bases are TGTGCCAGCAGCGACAGGTTTCAAGAGACCCAGTACTTC.

The CDR3 spells CSARMAGEYQETQYF. The CDR3 coding sequence is TGCAGTGCTAGAATGGCGGGAGAGTACCAAGAGACCCAGTACTTC. The rearrangement joins TRBV20-1 to TRBJ2-5; 7 bases align to TRBD2. The CDR3 is made up of 15 amino acids. Germline loops: CDR1 DFQATT, CDR2 SNEGSKA (reference sequence). After removal of 2 bases from V and 0 bases from J, the junction contained 6 bases not matched to a gene.

This clonotype was seen at least ten times. The J gene is TRBJ1-1, the V gene TRBV29-1; the D gene is possibly TRBD1 (6 bases). With 7 bases removed from V and 5 bases from J, the gap between germline ends came to 20 bases. Germline V lookup: CDR1 SQVTM, CDR2 ANQGSEA. The CDR3 length is 14 residues. In DNA, the CDR3 is TGCAGCGCCCGCTCTCGGGGGCTGGGAACTGAAGCTTTCTTT. Residues: CSARSRGLGTEAFF.

This clonotype appeared many times. The chain recombines TRBV12-3 or TRBV12-4 with TRBJ1-5; D remains ambiguous. V lost 8 bases, J lost 5 bases, and 16 bases lay in between. This CDR3 is built from 14 residues. The CDR3, as DNA: TGTGCCAGCGGAGAAAAAGGTGGGGATCAGCCCCAGCATTTT. Its translation: CASGEKGGDQPQHF.

This chain connects TRBV2 to TRBJ2-1; D is unclear. The CDR3 runs 14 residues. Germline V gene sequence: CDR1 SNHLY, CDR2 FYNNEI. The V end lost 8 bases, the J end lost 0 bases, and 11 bases lay between the germline ends. The CDR3 DNA reads as TGTGCCAGCTTAGGGCTCAGCTCCTACAATGAGCAGTTCTTC. This encodes CASLGLSSYNEQFF.